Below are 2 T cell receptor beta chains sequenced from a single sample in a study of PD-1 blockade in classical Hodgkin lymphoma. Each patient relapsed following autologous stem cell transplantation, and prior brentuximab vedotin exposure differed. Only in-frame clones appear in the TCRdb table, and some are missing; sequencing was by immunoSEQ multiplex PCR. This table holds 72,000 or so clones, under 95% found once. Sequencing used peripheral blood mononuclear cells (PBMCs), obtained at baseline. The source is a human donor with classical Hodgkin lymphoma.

The DNA of the CDR3 is TGTGCCAGCAGCCGACCAGATACGCAGTATTTT. Translating gives CASSRPDTQYF. V usage is TRBV28 and J usage is TRBJ2-3; D ambiguous. Trimming removed 6 bases from V and 4 bases from J, with 5 bases in between. Germline values: CDR1 MDHEN, CDR2 SYDVKM. This CDR3 is built from 11 residues. Supplemented by reference TRBV28 and TRBJ2-3, the full variable domain reads DVKVTQSSRYLVKRTGEKVFLECVQDMDHENMFWYRQDPGLGLRLIYFSYDVKMKEKGDIPEGYSVSREKKERFSLILESASTNQTSMYLCASSRPDTQYFGPGTRLTVL.

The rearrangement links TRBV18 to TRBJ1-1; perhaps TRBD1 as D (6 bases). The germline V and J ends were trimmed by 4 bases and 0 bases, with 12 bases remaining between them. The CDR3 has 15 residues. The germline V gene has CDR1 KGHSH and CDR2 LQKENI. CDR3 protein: CASSRTGPMNTEAFF. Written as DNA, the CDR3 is TGTGCCAGCTCACGAACAGGGCCAATGAACACTGAAGCTTTCTTT.